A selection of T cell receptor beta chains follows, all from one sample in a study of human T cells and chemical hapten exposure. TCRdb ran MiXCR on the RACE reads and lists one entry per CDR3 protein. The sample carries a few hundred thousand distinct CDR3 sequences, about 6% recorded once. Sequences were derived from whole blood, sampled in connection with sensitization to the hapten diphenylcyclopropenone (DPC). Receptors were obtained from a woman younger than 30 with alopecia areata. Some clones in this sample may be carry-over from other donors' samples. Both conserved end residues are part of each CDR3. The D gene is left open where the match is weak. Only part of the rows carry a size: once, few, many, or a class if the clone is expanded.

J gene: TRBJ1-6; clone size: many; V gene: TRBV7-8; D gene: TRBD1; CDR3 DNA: TGTGCCAGCAGGAAGGAGACAGGGGGCGGTTCACCCCTCCACTTT; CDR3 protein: CASRKETGGGSPLHF
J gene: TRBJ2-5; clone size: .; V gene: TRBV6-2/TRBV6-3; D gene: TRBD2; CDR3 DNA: TGTGCCAGCAGTTACTCCCTGACTAGCGGGGGCCCCAGGGTAGAGACCCAGTACTTC; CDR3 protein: CASSYSLTSGGPRVETQYF
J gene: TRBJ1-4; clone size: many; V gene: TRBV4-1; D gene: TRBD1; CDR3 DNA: TGCGCCAGCAGCCAAGGACAGGGGGCCCGAGAGACTAATGAAAAACTGTTTTTT; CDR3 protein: CASSQGQGARETNEKLFF
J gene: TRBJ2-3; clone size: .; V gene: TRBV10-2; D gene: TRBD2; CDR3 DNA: TGCGCCAGCAGTGCTAGCGGGGGGGGTGAGGATACGCAGTATTTT; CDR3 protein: CASSASGGGEDTQYF
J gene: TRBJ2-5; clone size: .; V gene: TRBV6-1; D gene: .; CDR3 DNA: TGTGCCATCACCACTAGCAACCAAGAGACCCAGTACTTC; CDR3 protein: CAITTSNQETQYF
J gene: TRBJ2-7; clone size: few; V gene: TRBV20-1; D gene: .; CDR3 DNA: TGCAGTGCCAACAGGAATACCTACGAGCAGTACTTC; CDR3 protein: CSANRNTYEQYF
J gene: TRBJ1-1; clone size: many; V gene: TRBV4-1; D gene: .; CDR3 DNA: TGCGCCAGCAGCCAAGATGAACAGACGAACACTGAAGCTTTCTTT; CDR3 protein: CASSQDEQTNTEAFF
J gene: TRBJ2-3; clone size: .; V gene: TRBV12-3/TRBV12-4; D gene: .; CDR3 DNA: TGTGCCAGCAGTGACCGGACAAATACGCAGTATTTT; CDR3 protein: CASSDRTNTQYF
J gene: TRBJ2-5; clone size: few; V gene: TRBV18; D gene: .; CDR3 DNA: TGTGCCAGCGTCCCCACAGCAGGAGAGACCCAGTACTTC; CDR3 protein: CASVPTAGETQYF
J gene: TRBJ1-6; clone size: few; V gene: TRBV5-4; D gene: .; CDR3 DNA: TGTGCCAGCAGCGAGGGGGAGACTGGAGCCCACTTT; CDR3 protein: CASSEGETGAHF
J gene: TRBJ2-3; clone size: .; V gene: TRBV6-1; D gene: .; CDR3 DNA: TGTGCCAGCAGTGGACGAGTGGCGGGGGCTACAGATACGCAGTATTTT; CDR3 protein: CASSGRVAGATDTQYF
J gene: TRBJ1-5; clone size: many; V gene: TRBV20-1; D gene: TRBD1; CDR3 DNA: TGCAGTGCTAGAGACGATTTACCGGGACAGGATTATAGCAATCAGCCCCAGCATTTT; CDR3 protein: CSARDDLPGQDYSNQPQHF
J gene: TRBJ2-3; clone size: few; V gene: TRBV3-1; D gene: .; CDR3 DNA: TGTGCCAGCAGCCAATGGGATACGCAGTATTTT; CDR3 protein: CASSQWDTQYF
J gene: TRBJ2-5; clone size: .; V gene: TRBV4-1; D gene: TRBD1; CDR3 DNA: TGCGCCAGCAGCCCTCGAACGGGACAGGGGGAGACCCAGTACTTC; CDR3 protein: CASSPRTGQGETQYF
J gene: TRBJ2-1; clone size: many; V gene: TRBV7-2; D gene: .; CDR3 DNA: TGTGCCAGCAGCTTACATCGACTGGGGCGGTCCTACAATGAGCAGTTCTTC; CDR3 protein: CASSLHRLGRSYNEQFF
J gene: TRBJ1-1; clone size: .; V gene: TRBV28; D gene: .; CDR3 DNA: TGTGCCAGCAGTCCCGGTCAAAGGAATTTCTTT; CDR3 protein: CASSPGQRNFF
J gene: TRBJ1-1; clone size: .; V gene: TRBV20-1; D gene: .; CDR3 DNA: TGCAGTGCTGCGGACCGGTGGGACACTGAAGCTTTCTTT; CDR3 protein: CSAADRWDTEAFF
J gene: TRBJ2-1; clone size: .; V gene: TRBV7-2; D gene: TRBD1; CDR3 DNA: TGTGCCAGCAGCTTACGATGGGACAGGGGTTACAATGAGCAGTTCTTC; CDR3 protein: CASSLRWDRGYNEQFF
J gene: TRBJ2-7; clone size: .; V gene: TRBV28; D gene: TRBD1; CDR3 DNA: TGTGCCAGCAGTTTAAGGGGGACAGGTCGACACCGATCCTACGAGCAGTACTTC; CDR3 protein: CASSLRGTGRHRSYEQYF
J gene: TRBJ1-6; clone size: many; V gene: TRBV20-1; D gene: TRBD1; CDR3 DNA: TGCAGTGTCGGACAGGGGCAGGATTCACCCCTCCACTTT; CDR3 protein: CSVGQGQDSPLHF
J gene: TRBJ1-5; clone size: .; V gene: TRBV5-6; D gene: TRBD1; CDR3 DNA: TGTGCCAGCAGCTTCGACGACAGGGGGCGCTCCACTTGCAATCAGCCCCAGCATTTT; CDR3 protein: CASSFDDRGRSTCNQPQHF
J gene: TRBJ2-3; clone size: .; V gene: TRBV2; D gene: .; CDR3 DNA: TGTGCCAGCAGGGGGGAGTACACAGATACGCAGTATTTT; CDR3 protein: CASRGEYTDTQYF
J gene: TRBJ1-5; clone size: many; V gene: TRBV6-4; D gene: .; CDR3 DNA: TGTGCCAGCAGTTCAGAGGCGAGCAATCAGCCCCAGCATTTT; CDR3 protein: CASSSEASNQPQHF
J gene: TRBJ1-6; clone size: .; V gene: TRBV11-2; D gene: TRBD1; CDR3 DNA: TGTGCCAGCAGCGTACAGGGGTTCGACTCACCCCTCCACTTT; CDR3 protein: CASSVQGFDSPLHF
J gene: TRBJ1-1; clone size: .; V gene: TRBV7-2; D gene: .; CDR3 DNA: TGTGCCAGCAACCCTCTTTTATTGAACACTGAAGCTTTCTTT; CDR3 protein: CASNPLLLNTEAFF
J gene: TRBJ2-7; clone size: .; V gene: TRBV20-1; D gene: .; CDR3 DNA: TGCAGTGCTTCCCCCGAGCAGTACTTC; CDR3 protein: CSASPEQYF
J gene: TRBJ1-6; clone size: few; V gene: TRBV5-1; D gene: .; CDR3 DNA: TGCGCCAGCAGCTTGGCCGCAGGGGTAAATTCACCCCTCCACTTT; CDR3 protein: CASSLAAGVNSPLHF
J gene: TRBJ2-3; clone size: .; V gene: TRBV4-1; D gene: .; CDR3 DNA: TGCGCCAGCAGCCAAGAGTCTAGCACAGATACGCAGTATTTT; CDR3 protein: CASSQESSTDTQYF
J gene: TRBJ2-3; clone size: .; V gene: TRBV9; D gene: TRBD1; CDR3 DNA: TGTGCCAGCAGCGTCATGACAGGGGGCACAGATACGCAGTATTTT; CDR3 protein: CASSVMTGGTDTQYF
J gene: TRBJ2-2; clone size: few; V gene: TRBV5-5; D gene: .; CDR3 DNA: TGTGCCAGCAGCTCTCCCCCTCGGGCAATAGTTAGCACCGGGGAGCTGTTTTTT; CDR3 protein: CASSSPPRAIVSTGELFF
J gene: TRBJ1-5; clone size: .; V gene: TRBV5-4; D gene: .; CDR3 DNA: TGTGCCAGCAGCTTGTCAGGGGTAGATCAGCCCCAGCATTTT; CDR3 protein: CASSLSGVDQPQHF
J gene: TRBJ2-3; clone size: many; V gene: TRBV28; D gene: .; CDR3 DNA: TGTGCCAGCAGTTTACGGTGGGGGTTCACAGATACGCAGTATTTT; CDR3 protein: CASSLRWGFTDTQYF
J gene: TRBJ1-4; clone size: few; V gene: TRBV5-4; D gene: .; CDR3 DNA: TGTGCCAGCAGACGCGACATTGCAACTAATGAAAAACTGTTTTTT; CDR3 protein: CASRRDIATNEKLFF
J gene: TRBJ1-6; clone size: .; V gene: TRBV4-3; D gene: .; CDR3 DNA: TGCGCCAGCAGCCAAGAGAAGGGAGGGTCTTATAATTCACCCCTCCACTTT; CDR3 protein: CASSQEKGGSYNSPLHF
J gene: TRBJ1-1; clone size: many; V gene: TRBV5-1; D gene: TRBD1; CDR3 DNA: TGCGCCAGCAGCAAGGGACAGGGAATGAACACTGAAGCTTTCTTT; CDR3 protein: CASSKGQGMNTEAFF
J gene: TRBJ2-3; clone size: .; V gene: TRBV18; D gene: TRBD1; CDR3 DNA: TGTGCCAGCTCCCCGAGGGGGCAGGACCGTGGGGATACGCAGTATTTT; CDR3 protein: CASSPRGQDRGDTQYF
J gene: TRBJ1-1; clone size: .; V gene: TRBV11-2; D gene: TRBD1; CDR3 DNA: TGTGCCAGCAGCACAGGGACAGGGGATACTGAAGCTTTCTTT; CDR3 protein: CASSTGTGDTEAFF
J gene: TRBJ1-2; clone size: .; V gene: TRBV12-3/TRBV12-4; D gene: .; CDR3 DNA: TGTGCCAGCAGTTTACTCGGAATTCGGGTTGGCTACACCTTC; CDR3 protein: CASSLLGIRVGYTF
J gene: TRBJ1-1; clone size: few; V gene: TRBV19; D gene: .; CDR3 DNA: TGTGCCAGTAGTATGTTCGTACTTCCCCGGCCCTTGAACACTGAAGCTTTCTTT; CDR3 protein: CASSMFVLPRPLNTEAFF
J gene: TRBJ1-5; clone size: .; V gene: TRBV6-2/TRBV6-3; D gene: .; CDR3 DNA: TGTGCCGCTGGGACGTTTAATCAGCCCCAGCATTTT; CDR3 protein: CAAGTFNQPQHF
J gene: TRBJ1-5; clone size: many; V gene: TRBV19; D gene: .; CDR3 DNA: .; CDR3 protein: CASSTSNQPQHF
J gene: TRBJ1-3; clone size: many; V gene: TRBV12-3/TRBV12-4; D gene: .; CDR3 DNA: TGTGCCAGCAGTTCACGGACGGGATCCTCTGGAAACACCATATATTTT; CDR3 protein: CASSSRTGSSGNTIYF
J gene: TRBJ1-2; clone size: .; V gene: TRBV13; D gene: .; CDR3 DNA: TGTGCCAGCAGCCTCTATATGGGGAATTGGAACTATGGCTACACCTTC; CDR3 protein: CASSLYMGNWNYGYTF
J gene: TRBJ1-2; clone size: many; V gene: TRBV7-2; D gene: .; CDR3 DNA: TGTGCCAGCAGCTTAGAAGCCTATGGCTACACCTTC; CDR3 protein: CASSLEAYGYTF
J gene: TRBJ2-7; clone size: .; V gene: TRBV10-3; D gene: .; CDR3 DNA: TGTGCCATCAAGGACCCCCCGGGGTACGAGCAGTACTTC; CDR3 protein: CAIKDPPGYEQYF
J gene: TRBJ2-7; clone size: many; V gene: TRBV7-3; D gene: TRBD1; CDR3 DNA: TGTGCCAGCAGCCACGGACAGGGTAGCGAGCAGTACTTC; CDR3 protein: CASSHGQGSEQYF
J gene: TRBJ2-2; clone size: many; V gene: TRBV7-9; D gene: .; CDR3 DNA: TGTGCCAGCAGCCGCGGGACAGCGCAGACCGGGGAGCTGTTTTTT; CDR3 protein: CASSRGTAQTGELFF
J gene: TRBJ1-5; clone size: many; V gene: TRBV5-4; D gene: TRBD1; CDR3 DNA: TGTGCCAGCAGCTGGGGGACAGGGTTTCGGAATCAGCCCCAGCATTTT; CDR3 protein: CASSWGTGFRNQPQHF
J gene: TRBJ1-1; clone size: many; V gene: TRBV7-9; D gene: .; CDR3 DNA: TGTGCCAGCAGCTTGGCGGTGGCTGAAGCTTTCTTT; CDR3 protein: CASSLAVAEAFF
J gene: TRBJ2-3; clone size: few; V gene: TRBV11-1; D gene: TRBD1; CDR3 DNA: TGTGCCAGCAGCCGAGGGACAGTTAGCACAGATACGCAGTATTTT; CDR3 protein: CASSRGTVSTDTQYF
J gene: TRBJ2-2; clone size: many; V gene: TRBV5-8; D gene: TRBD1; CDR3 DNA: TGTGCCAGCAGCCATATTTCAAGGACAGGGAACACCGGGGAGCTGTTTTTT; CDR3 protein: CASSHISRTGNTGELFF
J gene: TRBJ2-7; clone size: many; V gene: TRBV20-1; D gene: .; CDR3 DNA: TGCAGTGCTATCACTCACGTGTCCGCCTACGAGCAGTACTTC; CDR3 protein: CSAITHVSAYEQYF
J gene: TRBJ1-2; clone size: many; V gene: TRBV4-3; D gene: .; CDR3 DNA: TGCGCCAGCAGCCAAGAGCCGGAATCCGACAGTTTCTTC; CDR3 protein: CASSQEPESDSFF
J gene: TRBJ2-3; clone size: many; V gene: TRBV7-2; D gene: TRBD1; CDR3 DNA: TGTGCCAGCAGCTTAGTTAGGACAGGGGACCCAGATACGCAGTATTTT; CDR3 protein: CASSLVRTGDPDTQYF
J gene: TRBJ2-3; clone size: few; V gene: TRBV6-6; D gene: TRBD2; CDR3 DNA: TGTGCCAGCAGCGCGACTAGCGGGGGCACAGATACGCAGTATTTT; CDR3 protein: CASSATSGGTDTQYF